One sample yielded the 24 T cell receptor beta chains listed below, sequenced in a study of blood T cell repertoires in COVID-19. Data came from immunoSEQ multiplex PCR; TCRdb stores just in-frame clones and leaves some out. The sample lists more than 85,000 clones; around nine tenths were seen once. Sequencing was performed on peripheral blood. These receptors were collected from a woman of 80 years or more with acute or convalescent COVID-19.

The rearrangement uses TRBV6-5 and TRBJ2-7; perhaps TRBD2 as D (6 bases). Trimming pared 7 bases from V and 4 bases from J, leaving 14 bases between. Germline assignment: CDR1 MNHEY and CDR2 SVGAGI. The CDR3 length is 13 residues. CDR3 protein: CASKAVGGYEQYF. In DNA form, the CDR3 reads TGTGCCAGCAAGGCCGTGGGGGGTTACGAGCAGTACTTC.

The chain is built from TRBV24-1 and TRBJ2-5, with D possibly being TRBD2 (6 bases). The V end was cut by 3 bases, the J end by 5 bases, with 18 bases between. Germline V gives CDR1 KGHDR, CDR2 SFDVKD. The CDR3 contains 16 residues. As DNA, the CDR3 is TGTGCCACCAGTGATCACCGGGAGAACCCGTGGGAGACCCAGTACTTC. Translating it yields CATSDHRENPWETQYF.

The chain employs TRBV10-3 and TRBJ1-1; D is uncertain. V lost 3 bases and J lost 11, with 13 bases in between. Germline loops: CDR1 ENHRY, CDR2 SYGVKD. The CDR3 extends over 12 amino acids. CDR3 sequence reads: CAISDSLHGAFF. CDR3 DNA: TGTGCCATCAGTGATTCCCTGCACGGGGCTTTCTTT.

This rearrangement joins TRBV27 to TRBJ2-5; D may be TRBD1 (6 bases). Trimming pared 3 bases from V and 4 bases from J, leaving 9 bases between. The CDR3 is 13 residues long. Germline values: CDR1 MNHEY, CDR2 SMNVEV (reference sequence). DNA of the CDR3: TGTGCCAGCAGTTTCAACAGGGTAGAGACCCAGTACTTC. Translating gives CASSFNRVETQYF.

This clone occurred once. The chain joins TRBV5-4 to TRBJ1-2; maybe TRBD1 (6 bases). CDR1 and CDR2 (germline): SGHNT, YYREEE (reference sequence). The length of the CDR3 is 16 residues. V was clipped by 2 bases and J by 4 bases, with 18 bases between them. The CDR3 loop reads CASSFRSVQGSYGYTF. DNA for the CDR3: TGTGCCAGCAGCTTCCGGTCGGTACAGGGCTCCTATGGCTACACCTTC.

The chain uses TRBV5-1 and TRBJ2-2; TRBD1 agrees at 9 bases. The V gene end was trimmed by 5 bases and the J gene end by 3 bases; junction bases not matched to a gene: 11. The V gene's germline CDR1 is SGHRS and CDR2 YFSETQ. This CDR3 spans 17 amino acids. The CDR3 protein is CASSRTGTGRYTGELFF. The DNA for the CDR3 is TGCGCCAGCAGTAGAACTGGGACAGGGAGATACACCGGGGAGCTGTTTTTT.

The chain joins TRBV5-4 to TRBJ1-6, with TRBD1 identical over 9 bases. V shed 4 bases, J shed 4 bases, and the junction held 6 bases outside the gene matches. The CDR3 runs 16 residues. The V gene's germline CDR1 is SGHNT and CDR2 YYREEE (reference sequence). The CDR3 region is CASSQQGANYNSPLHF. The CDR3 region has the DNA TGTGCCAGCAGCCAACAGGGGGCGAATTATAATTCACCCCTCCACTTT.

The chain combines TRBV19 with TRBJ1-5, with D possibly TRBD1 on 6 matching bases. V was shortened by 9 bases and J by 5 bases, with 17 bases between the two germline ends. Germline-derived CDR1 and CDR2 are LNHDA and SQIVND (reference sequence). The CDR3 has 14 amino acids. CDR3 coding DNA: TGTGCCAGCAGAGGGGGTATTTGGGATCAGCCCCAGCATTTT. Its translation: CASRGGIWDQPQHF.

Concerning this clone itself: A junction end diverges from the germline sequence, so it may reflect a read error. CDR3 region: CASSQGAEAFF. The CDR3 nucleotides are TGTGCCAGCAGCCAGGGTGCTGAGGCTTTCTTT. The V and J genes are TRBV12-3 or TRBV12-4 and TRBJ1-1, with D maybe TRBD1 (5 bases). This CDR3 is built from 11 residues.

The gene calls are TRBV4-1 and TRBJ1-6; TRBD1 matches at 7 bases. J was trimmed by 10 bases and V by 1 base; bases with no gene match: 7. The CDR3 sequence is 15 residues long. Germline V gene lookup returns CDR1 MGHRA and CDR2 YSYEKL. The CDR3 region is CASSQARDSWSPLHF. DNA of the CDR3: TGCGCCAGCAGCCAAGCCCGGGACAGTTGGTCACCCCTCCACTTT.

As regards this clone: This sample includes further DNA sequences coding for the same CDR3. The V gene is TRBV30, the J gene TRBJ1-6; 7 bases agree with TRBD1. The germline V gene encodes CDR1 GTSNPN and CDR2 SVGIG (reference sequence). V gave up 3 bases and J gave up 7 bases; unmatched junction bases: 3. This CDR3 has 13 amino acids. DNA of the CDR3: TGTGCCTGGAGCGGACAGGCGAATTCACCCCTCCACTTT. Translating it yields CAWSGQANSPLHF. The complete variable domain, with remaining parts taken from reference TRBV30 and TRBJ1-6, reads SQTIHQWPATLVQPVGSPLSLECTVEGTSNPNLYWYRQAAGRGLQLLFYSVGIGQISSEVPQNLSASRPQDRQFILSSKKLLLSDSGFYLCAWSGQANSPLHFGNGTRLTVT.

The DNA of the CDR3 is TGCGCCAGCAGCCAAGGACTAGCGGGGGGGGTCTCCTACAATGAGCAGTTCTTC. Protein sequence: CASSQGLAGGVSYNEQFF. This chain connects TRBV4-1 to TRBJ2-1; 14 nucleotides agree with TRBD2. The CDR3 has 18 amino acids. V lost 1 base and J lost 0; bases outside the gene matches: 2. Per the germline V gene, CDR1 is MGHRA and CDR2 is YSYEKL.

This clone was seen only once. The rearrangement links TRBV5-5 to TRBJ2-1; the match to TRBD2 covers 9 bases. V dropped 1 base and J dropped 5; count of bases not matched to a gene: 4. The CDR3 extends over 15 amino acids. From germline, CDR1 is SGHKS and CDR2 YYEKEE (reference sequence). This CDR3 reads CASSLSLAGNNEQFF. In DNA form, the CDR3 reads TGTGCCAGCAGCTTGTCCCTAGCGGGAAACAATGAGCAGTTCTTC.

The CDR3 protein is CASSELFVAEAFF. The CDR3 DNA reads TGTGCCAGCAGTGAACTTTTTGTGGCAGAAGCTTTCTTT. The chain uses TRBV6-1 and TRBJ1-1; D uncertain. The CDR3 loop spans 13 amino acids. Per the germline V gene, CDR1 is MNHNS and CDR2 is SASEGT. V dropped 2 bases and J dropped 8 bases, with 12 bases sitting between them.

The J gene is TRBJ2-3, the V gene TRBV11-3, with D possibly matching TRBD2 (5 bases). The germline gives CDR1 SGHNT, CDR2 YENEEA. The CDR3 contains 14 residues. Between the trimmed V and J ends, which lost 5 bases and 0 bases, there was a span of 9 bases. This CDR3 reads CASSPRTSTDTQYF. As DNA, the CDR3 is TGTGCCAGCAGCCCCCGGACTAGCACAGATACGCAGTATTTT.

The chain joins TRBV5-6 to TRBJ1-6, with unresolved D. Germline V lookup: CDR1 SGHDT, CDR2 YYEEEE. The CDR3 loop spans 13 amino acids. The V end lost 5 bases, the J end lost 5 bases, and 8 bases lay between the germline ends. The CDR3 loop is CASSRRHNSPLHF. CDR3 nucleotides: TGTGCCAGCAGTCGGCGGCATAATTCACCCCTCCACTTT.

The chain recombines TRBV4-3 with TRBJ2-2; 7 nucleotides line up with TRBD1. The V and J ends lost 2 bases and 6 bases, in that order; junction bases with no gene match: 6. The length of the CDR3 is 15 residues. CDR1 and CDR2 (germline): LGHNA, YSLEER. The CDR3 loop reads CASSQTGDGSGELFF. In nucleotides, the CDR3 is TGCGCCAGCAGCCAAACAGGGGACGGCTCCGGGGAGCTGTTTTTT.

The V and J genes are TRBV15 and TRBJ1-2; D gene ambiguous. Trimming pared 1 base from V and 5 bases from J, leaving 14 bases between. CDR3 length: 15 residues. Germline loops: CDR1 LNHNV, CDR2 YYDKDF (reference sequence). The CDR3 sequence: CATSRGRDLEYGYTF. For the CDR3, the DNA is TGTGCCACCAGCAGAGGACGGGATCTAGAATATGGCTACACCTTC.

The rearrangement joins TRBV5-1 to TRBJ1-2; D is unresolved. The CDR3 runs to 14 residues. Germline assignment: CDR1 SGHRS and CDR2 YFSETQ. V was trimmed by 7 bases and J by 4 bases, leaving 17 bases between them. CDR3 loop: CASSLGLSGYGYTF. The CDR3 DNA reads as TGCGCCAGCTCCCTGGGCCTTTCCGGCTATGGCTACACCTTC.

The V call is TRBV27, the J call TRBJ1-1; tentatively, D is TRBD1 (6 bases). The ends were cut back, 6 bases at V and 2 bases at J, with 25 bases in the middle. The CDR3 covers 18 residues. The germline V gene encodes CDR1 MNHEY and CDR2 SMNVEV (reference sequence). CDR3 nucleotide sequence: TGTGCCAGCAGGCCTCCAGGCCCGGGGACAATCTTCAACACTGAAGCTTTCTTT. Protein sequence: CASRPPGPGTIFNTEAFF.

The chain joins TRBV12-3 or TRBV12-4 to TRBJ1-2; the match to TRBD1 covers 8 bases. Trimming cost V 8 bases and J 5 bases; bases outside gene matches: 4. The CDR3 sequence is 12 residues long. DNA for the CDR3: TGTGCCAGCTCTGGACAGGGATATGGCTACACCTTC. Its protein product is CASSGQGYGYTF.

The chain employs TRBV19 and TRBJ2-5; tentatively, D is TRBD2 (6 bases). V lost 11 bases, J lost 1 base, and 20 bases lay in between. Germline CDR1 LNHDA, CDR2 SQIVND (reference sequence). The CDR3 totals 15 residues. CDR3 sequence reads: CAVGGATSVQETQYF. The CDR3 DNA reads as TGTGCCGTCGGAGGGGCTACCTCAGTCCAAGAGACCCAGTACTTC.

The V gene is TRBV11-2, the J gene TRBJ1-1; D may be TRBD1 (5 bases). The CDR3 spans 14 residues. Germline lookup yields CDR1 SGHAT and CDR2 FQNNGV. The V end lost 7 bases, the J end lost 0 bases, and 12 bases lay between the germline ends. CDR3 sequence (DNA): TGTGCCAGCACCTGGGGCCCAGTGAACACTGAAGCTTTCTTT. As protein: CASTWGPVNTEAFF. The full variable domain, with the rest looked up from reference TRBV11-2 and TRBJ1-1, is EAGVAQSPRYKIIEKRQSVAFWCNPISGHATLYWYQQILGQGPKLLIQFQNNGVVDDSQLPKDRFSAERLKGVDSTLKIQPAKLEDSAVYLCASTWGPVNTEAFFGQGTRLTVV.

The gene calls are TRBV9 and TRBJ2-2, with TRBD2 identical over 8 bases. The length of the CDR3 is 15 residues. J was trimmed by 4 bases and V by 3 bases; bases with no gene match: 5. Germline CDR1 SGDLS, CDR2 YYNGEE. DNA of the CDR3: TGTGCCAGCAGCGCCGAACTAGCGGCCACCGGGGAGCTGTTTTTT. Its translation: CASSAELAATGELFF.